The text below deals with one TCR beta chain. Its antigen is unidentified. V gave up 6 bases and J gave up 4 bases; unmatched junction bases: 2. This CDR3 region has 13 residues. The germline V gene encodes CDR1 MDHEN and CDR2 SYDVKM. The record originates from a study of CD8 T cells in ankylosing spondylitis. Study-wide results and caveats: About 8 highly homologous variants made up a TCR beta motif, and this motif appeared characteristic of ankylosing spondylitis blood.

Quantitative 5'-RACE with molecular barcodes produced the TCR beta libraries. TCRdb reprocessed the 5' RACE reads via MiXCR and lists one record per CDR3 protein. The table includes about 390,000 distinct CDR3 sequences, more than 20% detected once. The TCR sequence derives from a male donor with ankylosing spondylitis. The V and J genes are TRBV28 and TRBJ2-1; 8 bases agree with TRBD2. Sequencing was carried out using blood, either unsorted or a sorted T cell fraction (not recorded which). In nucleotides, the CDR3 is TGTGCCAGCAGACTAGCGGTTTACAATGAGCAGTTCTTC. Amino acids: CASRLAVYNEQFF.